This entry concerns a single T cell receptor (beta chain). Germline V CDR1 and CDR2: SNHLY, FYNNEI. This CDR3 spans 14 amino acids. V lost 3 bases and J lost 1, with 9 bases in between. The record originates from a study of control samples from healthy donors and cancer patients. Here immunoSEQ multiplex PCR was the method, and the copy in TCRdb shows in-frame clones only, minus some. The repertoire has 100,000 to 150,000 clones, about 93% of them found once; the top ten carry roughly 2.6%. This rearrangement joins TRBV2 to TRBJ1-1; D remains unclear. This TCR came from a man aged 35-49 years in good health. The sequenced sample was blood. CDR3 in DNA: TGTGCCAGCAGTGATATTTCGGGGAACACTGAAGCTTTCTTT. Translation: CASSDISGNTEAFF.